What follows are 5 T cell receptor beta chains derived from one specimen sequenced in a study of siplizumab effects on memory and regulatory T cells. Profiling relied on immunoSEQ multiplex PCR, and the TCRdb table lists in-frame clones only, not all of them. The sample shows some 100,000 clones, around 92% of them seen only once. Sequenced sample: Tregs sorted from blood. These receptors came from a human donor in good health.

The chain recombines TRBV7-9 with TRBJ1-4; a weak D match, TRBD1 (6 bases). The germline V gene encodes CDR1 SEHNR and CDR2 FQNEAQ (reference sequence). The V gene lost 2 bases and the J gene lost 6 bases, with 25 bases spanning the gap. The CDR3 runs 19 residues. CDR3 DNA sequence: TGTGCCAGCAGCTTAAACTTTCGCATGGTGAGGGGGATCGATGAAAAACTGTTTTTT. Protein: CASSLNFRMVRGIDEKLFF.

CDR3 sequence reads: CATSRNAPTRSPGYEQYF. The CDR3 DNA sequence: TGTGCCACCAGCAGAAACGCCCCGACTAGATCCCCCGGTTACGAGCAGTACTTC. The V call is TRBV15, the J call TRBJ2-7, with D tentatively TRBD2 (6 bases). Germline CDR1 reads LNHNV; CDR2 reads YYDKDF (reference sequence). The CDR3 has 18 residues. V dropped 2 bases and J dropped 4 bases, with 24 bases sitting between them.

The rearrangement links TRBV21-1 to TRBJ1-1. TRBV21-1 corresponds to a pseudogene. The CDR3 extends over 11 amino acids. For the CDR3, the DNA is TGTGCCAGCAGCCCTTCTGTGAGGGCTTTCTTT. Protein product: CASSPSVRAFF.

This chain connects TRBV27 to TRBJ2-1, with TRBD2 matching over 10 bases. Germline V gives CDR1 MNHEY, CDR2 SMNVEV (reference sequence). V lost 5 bases and J lost 2; bases outside the gene matches: 3. The CDR3 sequence is 15 residues long. The chain's CDR3 is CASSGTSVAYNEQFF. The DNA of the CDR3 is TGTGCCAGCAGTGGGACTAGCGTCGCCTACAATGAGCAGTTCTTC.

This clone was counted once. V usage is TRBV7-9 and J usage is TRBJ2-5; tentatively, D is TRBD2 (5 bases). The germline gives CDR1 SEHNR, CDR2 FQNEAQ (reference sequence). V gave up 3 bases and J gave up 7 bases, with 15 bases separating them. There are 14 residues in the CDR3. CDR3 sequence (DNA): TGTGCCAGCAGCTTGGCGGGCTTCCTAGGGACCCAGTACTTC. This sequence encodes CASSLAGFLGTQYF.